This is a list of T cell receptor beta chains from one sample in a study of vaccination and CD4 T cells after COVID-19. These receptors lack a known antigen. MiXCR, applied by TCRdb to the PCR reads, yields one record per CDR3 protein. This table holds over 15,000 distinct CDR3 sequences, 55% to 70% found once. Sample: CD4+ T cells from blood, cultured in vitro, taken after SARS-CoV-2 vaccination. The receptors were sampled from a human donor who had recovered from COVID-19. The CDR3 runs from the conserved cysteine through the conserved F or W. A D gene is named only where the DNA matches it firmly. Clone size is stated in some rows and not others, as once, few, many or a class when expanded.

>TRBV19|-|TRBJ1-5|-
CASSMTRSHNQPQHF
TGTGCCAGTAGTATGACCCGCAGCCACAATCAGCCCCAGCATTTT
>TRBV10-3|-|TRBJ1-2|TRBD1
CAISESMVTAGGINYGYTF
TGTGCCATCAGTGAGTCGATGGTTACCGCAGGGGGCATTAACTATGGCTACACCTTC
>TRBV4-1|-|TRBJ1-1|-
CASSQGAEMNTEAFF
TGCGCCAGCAGCCAAGGAGCCGAGATGAACACTGAAGCTTTCTTT
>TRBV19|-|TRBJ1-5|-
CASSELSSNQPQHF
TGTGCCAGTAGTGAGTTATCTAGCAATCAGCCCCAGCATTTT
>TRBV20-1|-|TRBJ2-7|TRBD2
CSARSLFEASGSFKQYF
TGCAGTGCTAGATCCCTATTCGAGGCTAGCGGGAGTTTCAAGCAGTACTTC
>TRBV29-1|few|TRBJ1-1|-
CSVEPIYGPRGAFF
TGCAGCGTTGAACCCATTTATGGGCCCCGGGGAGCTTTCTTT
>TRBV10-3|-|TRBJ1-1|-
CAISEAEGSNTEAFF
TGTGCCATCAGTGAGGCCGAGGGCAGTAACACTGAAGCTTTCTTT
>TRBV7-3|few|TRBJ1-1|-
CASSLVAGMLNTEAFF
TGTGCCAGCAGCCTGGTGGCGGGTATGTTGAACACTGAAGCTTTCTTT
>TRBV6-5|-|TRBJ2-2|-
CASSYRRLAGELFF
TGTGCCAGCAGTTACCGGAGACTCGCCGGGGAGCTGTTTTTT
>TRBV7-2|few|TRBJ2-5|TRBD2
CASSLGRSLAGGLGTQYF
TGTGCCAGCAGCTTAGGACGAAGTCTAGCGGGGGGGCTGGGGACCCAGTACTTC
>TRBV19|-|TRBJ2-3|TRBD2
CASSSSSGSVTDTQYF
TGTGCCAGTAGTAGCTCTAGCGGGAGCGTAACAGATACGCAGTATTTT
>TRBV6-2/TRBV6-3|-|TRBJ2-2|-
CASSYSYLGELFF
TGTGCCAGCAGTTACTCCTACTTGGGGGAGCTGTTTTTT
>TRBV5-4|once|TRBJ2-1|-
CASNQGGAYNEQFF
TGTGCCAGCAACCAAGGGGGAGCGTACAATGAGCAGTTCTTC
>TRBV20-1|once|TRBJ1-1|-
CSAVSGAQNTEAFF
TGCAGTGCTGTTTCCGGGGCTCAGAACACTGAAGCTTTCTTT
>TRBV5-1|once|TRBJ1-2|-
CASSRIRDRSNYGYTF
TGCGCCAGCAGCCGAATACGAGACAGATCTAACTATGGCTACACCTTC
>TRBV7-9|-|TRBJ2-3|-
CASSSVGNVEDTQYF
TGTGCCAGCAGCTCGGTAGGGAATGTGGAAGATACGCAGTATTTT
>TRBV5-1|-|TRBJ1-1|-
CASSGSRGGTEAFF
TGCGCCAGCAGCGGATCAAGGGGTGGCACTGAAGCTTTCTTT
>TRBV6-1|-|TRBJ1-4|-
CASRGDVATNEKLFF
TGTGCCAGCAGAGGCGACGTTGCAACTAATGAAAAACTGTTTTTT
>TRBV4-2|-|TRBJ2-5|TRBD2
CASSQASGRDETQYF
TGTGCCAGCAGCCAGGCTAGCGGGAGGGACGAGACCCAGTACTTC
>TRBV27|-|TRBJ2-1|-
CASRSRQRAHNEQFF
TGTGCCAGCAGATCACGGCAGCGAGCGCACAATGAGCAGTTCTTC
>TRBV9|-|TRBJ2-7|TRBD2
CASSVVIAGGRDEQYF
TGTGCCAGCAGCGTAGTTATAGCGGGGGGGCGTGACGAGCAGTACTTC
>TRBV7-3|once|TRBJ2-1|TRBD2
CASSAQTAGRGDEQFF
TGTGCCAGCAGCGCCCAAACTGCCGGGAGGGGGGATGAGCAGTTCTTC
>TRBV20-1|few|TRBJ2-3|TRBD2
CSASDPGLDTDTQYF
TGCAGTGCTTCCGACCCGGGACTAGACACAGATACGCAGTATTTT
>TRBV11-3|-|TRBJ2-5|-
CASSLAGVGQETQYF
TGTGCCAGCAGCTTAGCCGGGGTGGGTCAAGAGACCCAGTACTTC
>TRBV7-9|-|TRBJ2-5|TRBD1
CAGGSTGAVGETQYF
TGTGCCGGGGGATCCACAGGGGCCGTGGGAGAGACCCAGTACTTC
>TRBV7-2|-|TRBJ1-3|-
CASSLVGGNTIYF
TGTGCCAGCAGCTTAGTGGGGGGAAACACCATATATTTT
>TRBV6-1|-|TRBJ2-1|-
CASSAIGFNEQFF
TGTGCCAGCAGTGCGATTGGGTTCAATGAGCAGTTCTTC
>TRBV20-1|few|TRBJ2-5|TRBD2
CSAGLAGGETQYF
TGCAGTGCTGGACTAGCGGGCGGGGAGACCCAGTACTTC
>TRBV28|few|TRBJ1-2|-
CASRDPPHGYTF
TGTGCCAGCCGGGACCCACCCCATGGCTACACCTTC
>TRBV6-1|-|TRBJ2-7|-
CASQLWSPLSSYEQYF
TGTGCCAGCCAACTGTGGAGCCCACTTAGCTCCTACGAGCAGTACTTC
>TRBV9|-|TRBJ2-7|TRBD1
CASSAAGTGDYEQYF
TGTGCCAGCAGCGCGGCCGGGACAGGGGACTACGAGCAGTACTTC
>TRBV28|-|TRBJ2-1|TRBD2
CASSLRRGSGSISEQFF
TGTGCCAGCAGTCTGCGTCGTGGTAGCGGGAGTATCAGTGAGCAGTTCTTC
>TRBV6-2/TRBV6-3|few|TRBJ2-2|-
CASSYGVARNTGELFF
TGTGCCAGCAGTTACGGGGTAGCCCGGAACACCGGGGAGCTGTTTTTT
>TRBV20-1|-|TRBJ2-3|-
CSASEYSGTDTQYF
TGCAGTGCTAGCGAGTATTCGGGCACAGATACGCAGTATTTT
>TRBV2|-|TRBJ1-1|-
CASSVSTQRAFF
TGTGCCAGCAGTGTCTCAACTCAGCGAGCTTTCTTT
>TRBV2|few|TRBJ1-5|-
CASSERGHIGQPQHF
TGTGCCAGCAGTGAACGCGGACATATCGGTCAGCCCCAGCATTTT
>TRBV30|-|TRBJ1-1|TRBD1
CAWSVIGQGRKTEAFF
TGTGCCTGGAGTGTAATAGGACAGGGTCGGAAAACTGAAGCTTTCTTT
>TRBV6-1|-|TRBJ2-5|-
CASMQRRGETQYF
TGTGCCAGCATGCAACGGAGGGGCGAGACCCAGTACTTC
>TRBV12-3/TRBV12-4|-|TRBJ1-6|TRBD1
CASRGRGGYNSPLHF
TGTGCCAGCAGGGGCAGGGGGGGGTATAATTCACCCCTCCACTTT
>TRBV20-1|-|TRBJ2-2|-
CSAARPGAGELFF
TGCAGTGCCGCCCGGCCGGGGGCCGGGGAGCTGTTTTTT
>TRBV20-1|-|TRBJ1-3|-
CSAPGDSGNTIYF
TGCAGTGCCCCCGGGGACTCTGGAAACACCATATATTTT
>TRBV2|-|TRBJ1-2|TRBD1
CASNFEGAFGYTF
TGTGCCAGCAATTTTGAGGGGGCCTTTGGCTACACCTTC